The clone carrying this TCR beta chain was seen only a few times. Its antigen remains unidentified. Partitioning of CD4+ cells yielded a CD45RA+ naive subset and a CD45RA-negative memory subset. The sample is drawn from a study of shared clonotypes between healthy human individuals. Study background: A few men and a couple of women, aged 18 to 49, were donors.

Method: immunoSEQ multiplex PCR; TCRdb's copy keeps in-frame clones and lacks some. The sample holds 550,000 to 700,000 clones, around three quarters seen once. This CDR3 is built from 13 residues. The V gene lost 0 bases and the J gene lost 1 base, with 4 bases spanning the gap. Germline loops: CDR1 MRHNA, CDR2 SNTAGT. General study results and limits: Roughly 5% of naive CD4 clonotypes were common to a handful of donors.

The TCR was taken from a woman aged 25 to 39 in good health. This chain connects TRBV6-4 to TRBJ2-7; unclear D gene. The source material was memory CD4+ T cells sorted from blood. The subset: CD45RA-negative fraction. CDR3 loop: CASSDSRSYEQYF. In nucleotides, the CDR3 is TGTGCCAGCAGTGACTCGAGATCCTACGAGCAGTACTTC.